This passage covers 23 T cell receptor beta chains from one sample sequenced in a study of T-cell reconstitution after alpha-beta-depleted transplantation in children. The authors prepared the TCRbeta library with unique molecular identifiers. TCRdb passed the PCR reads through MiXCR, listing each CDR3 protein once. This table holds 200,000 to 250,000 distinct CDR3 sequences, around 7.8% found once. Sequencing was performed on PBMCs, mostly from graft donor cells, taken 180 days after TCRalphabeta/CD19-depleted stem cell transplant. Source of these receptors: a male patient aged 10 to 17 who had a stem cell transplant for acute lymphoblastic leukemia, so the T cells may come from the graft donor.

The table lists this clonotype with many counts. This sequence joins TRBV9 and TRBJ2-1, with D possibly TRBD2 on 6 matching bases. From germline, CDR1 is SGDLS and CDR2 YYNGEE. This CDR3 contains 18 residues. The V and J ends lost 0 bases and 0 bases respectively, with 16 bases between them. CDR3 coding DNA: TGTGCCAGCAGCGTAGAGGCGGCTAGCGTGTCCTCCTACAATGAGCAGTTCTTC. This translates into CASSVEAASVSSYNEQFF.

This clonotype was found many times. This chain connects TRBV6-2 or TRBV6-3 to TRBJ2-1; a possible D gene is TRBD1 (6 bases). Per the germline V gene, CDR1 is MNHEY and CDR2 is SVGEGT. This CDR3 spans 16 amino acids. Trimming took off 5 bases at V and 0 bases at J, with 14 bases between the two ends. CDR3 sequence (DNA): TGTGCCAGCAGTGCCCGACAGGACGCCTCCTACAATGAGCAGTTCTTC. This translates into CASSARQDASYNEQFF.

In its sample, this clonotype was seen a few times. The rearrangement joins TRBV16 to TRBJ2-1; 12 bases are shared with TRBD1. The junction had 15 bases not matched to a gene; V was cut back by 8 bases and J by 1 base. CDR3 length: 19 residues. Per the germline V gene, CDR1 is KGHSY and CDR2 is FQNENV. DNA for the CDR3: TGTGCCAGCGACCCGAGAGGGACAGGGGGCGTCAGGTCCTACAATGAGCAGTTCTTC. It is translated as CASDPRGTGGVRSYNEQFF.

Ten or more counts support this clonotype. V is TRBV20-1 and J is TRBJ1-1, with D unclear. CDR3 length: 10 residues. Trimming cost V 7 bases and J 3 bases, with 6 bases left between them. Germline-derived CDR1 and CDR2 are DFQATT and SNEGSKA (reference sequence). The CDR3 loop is CSDRYTEAFF. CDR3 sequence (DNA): TGCAGTGACCGGTACACTGAAGCTTTCTTT.

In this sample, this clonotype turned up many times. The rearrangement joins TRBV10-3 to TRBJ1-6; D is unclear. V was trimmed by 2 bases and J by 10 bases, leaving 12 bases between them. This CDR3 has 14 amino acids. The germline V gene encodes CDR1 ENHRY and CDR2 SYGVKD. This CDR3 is CAISERQEGSPLHF. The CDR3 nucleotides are TGTGCCATCAGTGAGCGCCAGGAAGGATCACCCCTCCACTTT.

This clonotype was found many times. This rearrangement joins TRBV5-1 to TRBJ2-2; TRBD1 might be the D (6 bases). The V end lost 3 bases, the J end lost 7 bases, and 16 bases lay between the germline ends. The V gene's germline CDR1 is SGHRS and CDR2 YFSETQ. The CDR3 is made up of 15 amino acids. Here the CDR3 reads CASSSRDTRGGELFF. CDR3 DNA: TGCGCCAGCAGCTCCCGGGACACACGGGGCGGGGAGCTGTTTTTT.

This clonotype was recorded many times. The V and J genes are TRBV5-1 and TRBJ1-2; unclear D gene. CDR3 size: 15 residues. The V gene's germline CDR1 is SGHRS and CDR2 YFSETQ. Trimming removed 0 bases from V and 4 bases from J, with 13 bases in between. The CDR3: CASSLDDFTIYGYTF. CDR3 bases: TGCGCCAGCAGCTTGGATGACTTCACCATCTATGGCTACACCTTC.

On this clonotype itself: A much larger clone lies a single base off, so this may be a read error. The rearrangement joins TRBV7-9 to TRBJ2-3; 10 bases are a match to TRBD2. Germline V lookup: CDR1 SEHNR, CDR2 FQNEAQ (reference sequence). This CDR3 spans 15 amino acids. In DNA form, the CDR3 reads TGTGCCAGCAGGCGAGCGGGAGGGCGCACAGATACGCATTATTTT. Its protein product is CASRRAGGRTDTHYF.

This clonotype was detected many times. CDR3 DNA: TGTGCCAGCAGTGCGGGATTAGGCTACGAGCAGTACTTC. Translating gives CASSAGLGYEQYF. The chain employs TRBV27 and TRBJ2-7, with D perhaps TRBD2 (6 bases). CDR1 is MNHEY and CDR2 is SMNVEV in the germline V gene (reference sequence). The CDR3 sequence is 13 residues long. The germline V and J ends were trimmed by 5 bases and 3 bases, with 11 bases remaining between them.

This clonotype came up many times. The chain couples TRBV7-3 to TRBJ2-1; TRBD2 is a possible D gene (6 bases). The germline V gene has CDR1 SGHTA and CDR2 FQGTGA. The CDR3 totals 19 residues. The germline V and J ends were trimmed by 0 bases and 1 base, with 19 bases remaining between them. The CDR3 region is CASSLTMGGGEGSYNEQFF. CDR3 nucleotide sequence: TGTGCCAGCAGCTTAACGATGGGTGGCGGGGAAGGGTCCTACAATGAGCAGTTCTTC.

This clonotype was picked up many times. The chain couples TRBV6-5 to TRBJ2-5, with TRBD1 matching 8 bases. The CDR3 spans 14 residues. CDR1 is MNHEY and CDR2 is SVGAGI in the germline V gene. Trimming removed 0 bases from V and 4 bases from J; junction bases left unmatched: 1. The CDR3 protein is CASSYSDRGETQYF. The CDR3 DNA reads TGTGCCAGCAGTTACTCCGACAGGGGAGAGACCCAGTACTTC.

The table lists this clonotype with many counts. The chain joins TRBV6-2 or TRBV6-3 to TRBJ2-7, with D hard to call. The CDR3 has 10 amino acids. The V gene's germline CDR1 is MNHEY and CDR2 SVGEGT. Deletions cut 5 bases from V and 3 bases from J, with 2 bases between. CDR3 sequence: CASSNYEQYF. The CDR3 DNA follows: TGTGCCAGCAGTAACTACGAGCAGTACTTC.

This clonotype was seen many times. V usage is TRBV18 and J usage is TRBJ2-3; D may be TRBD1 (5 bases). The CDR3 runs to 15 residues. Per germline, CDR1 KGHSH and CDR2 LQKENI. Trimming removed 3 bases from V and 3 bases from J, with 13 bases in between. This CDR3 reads CASSPSQGKTDTQYF. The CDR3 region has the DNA TGTGCCAGCTCACCGTCCCAGGGAAAAACAGATACGCAGTATTTT.

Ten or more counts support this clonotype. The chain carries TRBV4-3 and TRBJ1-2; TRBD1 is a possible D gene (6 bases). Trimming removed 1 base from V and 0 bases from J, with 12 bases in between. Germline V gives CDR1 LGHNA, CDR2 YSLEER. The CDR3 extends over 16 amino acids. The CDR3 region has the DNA TGCGCCAGCAGCCAAGCCCACGGGGGCTCTAACTATGGCTACACCTTC. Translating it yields CASSQAHGGSNYGYTF.

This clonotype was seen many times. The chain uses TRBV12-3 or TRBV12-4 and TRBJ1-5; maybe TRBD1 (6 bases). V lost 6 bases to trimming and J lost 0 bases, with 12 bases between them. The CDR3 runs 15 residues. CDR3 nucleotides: TGTGCCAGCAGAGACAGGTCGTATAGCAATCAGCCCCAGCATTTT. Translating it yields CASRDRSYSNQPQHF.

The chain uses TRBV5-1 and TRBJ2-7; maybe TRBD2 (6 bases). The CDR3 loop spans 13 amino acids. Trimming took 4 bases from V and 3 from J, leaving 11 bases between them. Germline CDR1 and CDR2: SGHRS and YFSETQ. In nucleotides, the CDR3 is TGCGCCAGCAGCGGTGGGGGGAGCTACGAGCAGTACTTC. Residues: CASSGGGSYEQYF.

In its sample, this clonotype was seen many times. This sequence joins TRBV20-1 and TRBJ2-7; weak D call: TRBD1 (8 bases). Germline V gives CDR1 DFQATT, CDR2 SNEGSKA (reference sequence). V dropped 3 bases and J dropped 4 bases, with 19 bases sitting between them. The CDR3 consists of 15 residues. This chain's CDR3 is CSARDREGKSYEQYF. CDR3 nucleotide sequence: TGCAGTGCTAGGGACAGGGAGGGGAAGTCGTACGAGCAGTACTTC.

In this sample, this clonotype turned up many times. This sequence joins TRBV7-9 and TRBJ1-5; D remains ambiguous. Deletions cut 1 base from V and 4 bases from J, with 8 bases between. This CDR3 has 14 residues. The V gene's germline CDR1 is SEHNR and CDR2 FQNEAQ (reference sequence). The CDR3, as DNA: TGTGCCAGCAGCTTAGAAGGGTGGAATCAGCCCCAGCATTTT. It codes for CASSLEGWNQPQHF.

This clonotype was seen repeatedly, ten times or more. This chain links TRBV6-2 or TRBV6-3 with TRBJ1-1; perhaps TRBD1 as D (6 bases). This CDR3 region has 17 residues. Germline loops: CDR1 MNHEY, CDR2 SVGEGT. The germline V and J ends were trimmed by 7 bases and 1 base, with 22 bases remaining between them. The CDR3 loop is CASTLYPLGQPNTEAFF. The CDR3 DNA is TGTGCCAGCACCCTCTACCCCCTCGGACAGCCGAACACTGAAGCTTTCTTT.

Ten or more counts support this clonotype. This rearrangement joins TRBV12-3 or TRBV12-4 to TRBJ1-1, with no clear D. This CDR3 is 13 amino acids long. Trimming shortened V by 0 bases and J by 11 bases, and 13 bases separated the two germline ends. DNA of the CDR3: TGTGCCAGCAGTTTAGCGTTCCAATTGGCCGCTTTCTTT. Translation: CASSLAFQLAAFF.

CDR3 coding DNA: TGTGCCAGCGGAAGGACAGCGGGGGCTTTCTTT. It encodes CASGRTAGAFF. The rearrangement links TRBV6-2 or TRBV6-3 to TRBJ1-1; D possibly corresponds to TRBD1 (6 bases). The CDR3 extends over 11 amino acids. In germline, CDR1 is MNHEY, CDR2 SVGEGT. Trimming cost V 8 bases and J 11 bases, with 15 bases left between them.

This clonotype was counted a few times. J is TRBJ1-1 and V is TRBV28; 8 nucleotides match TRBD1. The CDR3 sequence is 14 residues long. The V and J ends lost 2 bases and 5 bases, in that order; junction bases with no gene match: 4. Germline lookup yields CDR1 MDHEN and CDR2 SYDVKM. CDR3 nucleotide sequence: TGTGCCAGCAGTTTAGCAGGGGGCCGTACTGAAGCTTTCTTT. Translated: CASSLAGGRTEAFF.

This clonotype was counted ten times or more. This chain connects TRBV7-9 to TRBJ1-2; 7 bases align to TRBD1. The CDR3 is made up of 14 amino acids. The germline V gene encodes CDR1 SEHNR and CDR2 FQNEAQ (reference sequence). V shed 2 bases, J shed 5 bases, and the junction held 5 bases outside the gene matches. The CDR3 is CASSLPGTDYGYTF. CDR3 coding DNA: TGTGCCAGCAGCTTACCCGGGACAGATTATGGCTACACCTTC.